These 4 T cell receptor beta chains originate from one sample sequenced in a study of PD-1 blockade in mismatch repair-deficient tumors. Data came from immunoSEQ multiplex PCR; TCRdb stores just in-frame clones and leaves some out. Among under 150,000 clones listed, around 83% were seen once. Sample: peripheral blood, taken 44 weeks after starting pembrolizumab. Receptors were obtained from an adult with mismatch repair-deficient cancer.

This chain uses TRBV5-1 with TRBJ2-5, with D perhaps matching TRBD2 (6 bases). Between the trimmed V and J ends, which lost 4 bases and 5 bases, there was a span of 30 bases. Germline V gene data show CDR1 as SGHRS and CDR2 as YFSETQ. The CDR3 runs 19 residues. CDR3 sequence: CASSRFRTPTLGGGETQYF. As DNA, the CDR3 is TGCGCCAGCAGCCGCTTCCGGACACCTACCTTAGGCGGAGGGGAGACCCAGTACTTC.

The chain recombines TRBV19 with TRBJ2-7; 9 bases fit TRBD2. Germline V gives CDR1 LNHDA, CDR2 SQIVND (reference sequence). V was pared by 3 bases and J by 5 bases, with 5 bases of the junction left unmatched. The CDR3 is made up of 14 amino acids. CDR3: CASSISGRLNEQYF. In nucleotides, the CDR3 is TGTGCCAGTAGTATTAGCGGGAGACTCAACGAGCAGTACTTC.

The rearrangement uses TRBV2 and TRBJ2-7, with 8 bases lining up with TRBD1. Germline V gene data show CDR1 as SNHLY and CDR2 as FYNNEI. V was clipped by 6 bases and J by 0 bases; unmatched bases: 4. This CDR3 has 14 amino acids. The CDR3 DNA is TGTGCCAGCAGATTTGGACAGGGCTCCTACGAGCAGTACTTC. It encodes CASRFGQGSYEQYF.

This chain connects TRBV6-4 to TRBJ2-1; 8 bases are a match to TRBD2. The V segment lost 5 bases and the J segment 3 bases; nucleotides outside the gene matches: 6. The CDR3 is 15 residues long. CDR1 MRHNA and CDR2 SNTAGT come from the germline V gene. The DNA for the CDR3 is TGTGCCAGCAGTCCTAGCGGGCAAGACTACAATGAGCAGTTCTTC. Protein sequence: CASSPSGQDYNEQFF.